One and the same sample provided the 14 T cell receptor beta chains below, sequenced in a study of blood T cell repertoires in COVID-19. Only in-frame clones appear in the TCRdb table, and some are missing; sequencing was by immunoSEQ multiplex PCR. The data contain 75,000 to 95,000 clones, approximately 90% of them singletons. Sequences were obtained from peripheral blood. The receptors stem from a man aged 55 to 70 with acute or convalescent COVID-19.

J is TRBJ1-6 and V is TRBV28; the D gene is possibly TRBD1 (6 bases). The CDR3 has 17 residues. Trimming shortened V by 6 bases and J by 1 base, and 16 bases separated the two germline ends. CDR1 is MDHEN and CDR2 is SYDVKM in the germline V gene. DNA of the CDR3: TGTGCCAGCAGCCTCTTCAGGGGTGGGTCCTATAATTCACCCCTCCACTTT. This codes for CASSLFRGGSYNSPLHF.

The chain's CDR3 is CASSSGQTNTEAFF. The DNA for the CDR3 is TGCGCCAGCAGCTCGGGACAGACGAACACTGAAGCTTTCTTT. J is TRBJ1-1 and V is TRBV5-1; 7 nucleotides align to TRBD1. J gave up 1 base and V 3 bases, and 3 bases lay outside the gene matches. CDR1 is SGHRS, CDR2 YFSETQ, per germline. The length of the CDR3 is 14 residues.

The chain couples TRBV28 to TRBJ2-1; 9 nucleotides align to TRBD2. V lost 5 bases, J lost 0 bases, and 5 bases stayed unmatched. Looked up from germline, CDR1 is MDHEN and CDR2 is SYDVKM. The CDR3 is made up of 16 amino acids. CDR3 residues: CASSTGLANSYNEQFF. The CDR3 DNA reads TGTGCCAGCAGTACCGGACTAGCGAACTCCTACAATGAGCAGTTCTTC.

V and J are TRBV29-1 and TRBJ2-2, with D possibly being TRBD2 (5 bases). V shed 6 bases and J shed 4 bases, with 9 bases lying between them. The CDR3 has 12 residues. The V gene's germline CDR1 is SQVTM and CDR2 ANQGSEA. For the CDR3, the DNA is TGCAGCGTCCCCGGAGGCACCGGGGAGCTGTTTTTT. Protein product: CSVPGGTGELFF.

The genes are TRBV19 and TRBJ2-2; a weak D match, TRBD1 (6 bases). Germline V gives CDR1 LNHDA, CDR2 SQIVND (reference sequence). Trimming removed 4 bases at V and 2 bases at J, with 8 bases between. This CDR3 comprises 14 residues. The CDR3 region is CASSRDKNTGELFF. DNA of the CDR3: TGTGCCAGTAGTAGGGACAAAAACACCGGGGAGCTGTTTTTT.

The chain is built from TRBV9 and TRBJ2-1; possible D gene TRBD2, 5 bases. Trimming stripped 0 bases from V and 7 bases from J, with 8 bases between. CDR1 is SGDLS and CDR2 is YYNGEE in the germline V gene. The CDR3 covers 13 residues. CDR3: CASSVEGGNEQFF. In DNA, the CDR3 is TGTGCCAGCAGCGTAGAAGGAGGAAATGAGCAGTTCTTC.

The chain employs TRBV3-1 (or the pseudogene TRBV3-2) and TRBJ2-7, with 12 positions matching TRBD2. CDR1 and CDR2 (germline): LGHDT, YNNKEL (reference sequence). J lost 5 bases, V lost 1 base, and 6 bases had no gene match. This CDR3 contains 16 residues. The CDR3, as DNA: TGTGCCAGCAGCCAAGCCCTAGCGGGAGGGCCCAACGAGCAGTACTTC. Translated, it gives CASSQALAGGPNEQYF.

This chain joins TRBV7-2 and TRBJ2-1; the D is unclear. The V end was cut by 3 bases, the J end by 6 bases, with 12 bases between. The CDR3 totals 14 residues. Germline V gene lookup returns CDR1 SGHTA and CDR2 FQGNSA. The CDR3 region is CASSFSSSGNEQFF. The CDR3 DNA sequence: TGTGCCAGCAGCTTTAGCAGTTCGGGCAATGAGCAGTTCTTC.

The J gene is TRBJ2-1, the V gene TRBV18; the match to TRBD1 covers 10 bases. The CDR3 covers 17 residues. J lost 4 bases, V lost 1 base, and 7 bases had no gene match. Germline CDR1 is KGHSH and CDR2 is LQKENI. The CDR3: CASSPRQTGQGYNEQFF. The CDR3 nucleotides read TGTGCCAGCTCACCACGTCAAACGGGACAGGGGTACAATGAGCAGTTCTTC.

The genes are TRBV11-3 and TRBJ2-1; 10 positions match TRBD2. Germline CDR1 reads SGHNT; CDR2 reads YENEEA. Losses at the gene ends were 3 bases for V and 5 bases for J; bases not matched to a gene: 7. The CDR3 is made up of 16 amino acids. Here the CDR3 DNA reads TGTGCCAGCAGCTTCAGAAGCGGGAGGGGGAACAATGAGCAGTTCTTC. Translated: CASSFRSGRGNNEQFF.

The chain recombines TRBV7-9 with TRBJ2-5; TRBD1 matches at 7 bases. The CDR3 totals 16 residues. The V segment lost 5 bases and the J segment 2 bases; nucleotides outside the gene matches: 11. Germline CDR1 reads SEHNR; CDR2 reads FQNEAQ (reference sequence). Here the CDR3 reads CASSRWGTAEQETQYF. DNA for the CDR3: TGTGCCAGCAGCCGCTGGGGGACAGCCGAGCAAGAGACCCAGTACTTC.

The rearrangement links TRBV7-2 to TRBJ1-1; no clear D gene. Trimming took off 5 bases at V and 3 bases at J, with 4 bases between the two ends. This CDR3 is 11 amino acids long. Germline CDR1 SGHTA, CDR2 FQGNSA. The CDR3, as DNA: TGTGCCAGCAGCCCCTACACTGAAGCTTTCTTT. It yields the protein CASSPYTEAFF.

In this sample, this clone turned up a few times. The rearrangement uses TRBV6-5 and TRBJ1-1; D unclear. Trimming cost V 2 bases and J 12 bases, with 10 bases left between them. The CDR3 runs to 11 residues. Germline CDR1 MNHEY, CDR2 SVGAGI. CDR3 bases: TGTGCCAGCAGTTACAGACGGGAAACTTTCTTT. This gives the protein CASSYRRETFF.

The gene calls are TRBV20-1 and TRBJ1-2; no firm D call. Trimming stripped 4 bases from V and 2 bases from J, with 5 bases between. The V gene's germline CDR1 is DFQATT and CDR2 SNEGSKA (reference sequence). This CDR3 is 11 amino acids long. CDR3: CSANINYGYTF. The CDR3 DNA is TGCAGTGCTAACATAAACTATGGCTACACCTTC.